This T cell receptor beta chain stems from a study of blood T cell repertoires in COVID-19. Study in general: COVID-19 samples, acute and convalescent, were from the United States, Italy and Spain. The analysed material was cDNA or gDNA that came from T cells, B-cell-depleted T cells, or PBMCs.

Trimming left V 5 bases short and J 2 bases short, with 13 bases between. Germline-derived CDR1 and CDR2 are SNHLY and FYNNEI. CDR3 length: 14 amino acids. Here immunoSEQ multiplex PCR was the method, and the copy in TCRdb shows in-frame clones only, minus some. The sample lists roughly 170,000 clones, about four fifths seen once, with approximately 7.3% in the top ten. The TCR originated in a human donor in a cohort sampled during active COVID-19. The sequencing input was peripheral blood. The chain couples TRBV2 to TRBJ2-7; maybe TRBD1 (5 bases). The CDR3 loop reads CASSPFLTAYEQYF. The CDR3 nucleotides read TGTGCCAGCAGTCCCTTTCTGACAGCCTACGAGCAGTACTTC.